One sample yielded the 28 T cell receptor beta chains listed below, sequenced in a study of CD8 T cells in ankylosing spondylitis. From the 5' RACE reads, TCRdb called clonotypes with MiXCR, one entry per CDR3 protein. The sample holds roughly 280,000 distinct CDR3 sequences; around 20% are singletons and the top ten take roughly 8%. Sequencing was done on a sample of blood, either unsorted or a sorted T cell fraction (not recorded which). The receptors come from a male donor with ankylosing spondylitis or in good health (not recorded which).

The chain carries TRBV5-1 and TRBJ1-1, with D maybe TRBD1 (6 bases). Germline loops: CDR1 SGHRS, CDR2 YFSETQ. V lost 4 bases and J 1 base, leaving 11 bases between the germline ends. The CDR3 length is 14 residues. DNA of the CDR3: TGCGCCAGCAGCGGAGAGGGGGGGAACACTGAAGCTTTCTTT. This translates into CASSGEGGNTEAFF.

The chain carries TRBV20-1 and TRBJ2-3, with a possible D match to TRBD2 (5 bases). The CDR3 has 14 residues. Trimming left V 1 base short and J 0 bases short, with 8 bases between. Germline V CDR1 and CDR2: DFQATT, SNEGSKA (reference sequence). The DNA of the CDR3 is TGCAGTGCTAGAGTAGGCGGGAGCACAGATACGCAGTATTTT. Translating gives CSARVGGSTDTQYF.

The genes are TRBV19 and TRBJ2-7; 9 bases line up with TRBD2. CDR1 and CDR2 (germline): LNHDA, SQIVND (reference sequence). Trimming removed 1 base from V and 1 base from J; junction bases left unmatched: 5. CDR3 length: 16 amino acids. The DNA for the CDR3 is TGTGCCAGTAGTATAGGCCCTAGCGGGGCTTCCTACGAGCAGTACGTC. Encoded protein: CASSIGPSGASYEQYV.

This clonotype was observed a few times. This rearrangement joins TRBV7-3 to TRBJ2-7, with D tentatively TRBD1 (6 bases). CDR3 size: 17 residues. Germline CDR1 SGHTA, CDR2 FQGTGA. Between the trimmed V and J ends, which lost 5 bases and 1 base, there was a span of 21 bases. In DNA form, the CDR3 reads TGTGCCAGCAGCCTCATCGGACAGCTAAAGAGTTCCTACGAGCAGTACGTC. Its translation: CASSLIGQLKSSYEQYV.

CDR3 residues: CSARPRADYEQYV. The DNA of the CDR3 is TGCAGTGCTAGGCCCCGGGCAGACTACGAGCAGTACGTC. This chain links TRBV20-1 with TRBJ2-7; the D is unclear. Deletions cut 3 bases from V and 3 bases from J, with 12 bases between. Germline-derived CDR1 and CDR2 are DFQATT and SNEGSKA (reference sequence). The length of the CDR3 is 13 residues.

The gene calls are TRBV7-9 and TRBJ1-1; D unclear. The CDR3 length is 12 residues. Germline lookup yields CDR1 SEHNR and CDR2 FQNEAQ (reference sequence). The V end lost 1 base, the J end lost 6 bases, and 6 bases lay between the germline ends. CDR3 residues: CASSLESAEAFF. CDR3 DNA sequence: TGTGCCAGCAGCTTAGAGAGCGCTGAAGCTTTCTTT.

This clonotype was detected many times. J is TRBJ1-3 and V is TRBV9; D unclear. Per the germline V gene, CDR1 is SGDLS and CDR2 is YYNGEE. Trimming removed 0 bases at V and 0 bases at J, with 4 bases between. This CDR3 region has 14 residues. The CDR3 DNA follows: TGTGCCAGCAGCGTAGCGATCTCTGGAAACACCATATATTTT. Amino acids: CASSVAISGNTIYF.

This clonotype was detected many times. The chain joins TRBV3-1 to TRBJ1-1, with a weak D call TRBD1 (6 bases). V was clipped by 8 bases and J by 10 bases, with 17 bases between them. CDR1 is LGHDT and CDR2 is YNNKEL in the germline V gene (reference sequence). CDR3 length: 12 amino acids. The CDR3 sequence is CASGDLQGGAFF. CDR3 nucleotides: TGTGCCAGCGGAGATTTACAGGGTGGAGCTTTCTTT.

The rearrangement joins TRBV28 to TRBJ2-1, with 14 positions matching TRBD2. This CDR3 is 17 amino acids long. Losses at the gene ends were 2 bases for V and 15 bases for J; bases not matched to a gene: 15. The V gene's germline CDR1 is MDHEN and CDR2 SYDVKM. Written as DNA, the CDR3 is TGTGCCAGCAGTTTAGGCGTCGCGGGACTAGCGGGAGAGTTTGCGTTCTTC. It specifies CASSLGVAGLAGEFAFF.

This clonotype came up many times. The J gene is TRBJ2-3, the V gene TRBV20-1; 10 nucleotides align to TRBD2. The CDR3 runs to 14 residues. V shed 3 bases and J 4 bases; nucleotides not matched to a gene: 4. Germline V gene data show CDR1 as DFQATT and CDR2 as SNEGSKA (reference sequence). CDR3 DNA: TGCAGTGCTAGTCCTAGCGGGAGATCAGATACGCAGTATTTT. Its protein product is CSASPSGRSDTQYF.

This clonotype has a handful of counts. The chain is built from TRBV28 and TRBJ1-5; D gene unclear. V was pared by 4 bases and J by 0 bases, with 10 bases between. Germline V gives CDR1 MDHEN, CDR2 SYDVKM. The CDR3 runs to 15 residues. The DNA for the CDR3 is TGTGCCAGCAGTTCCGGAGGTTTTAGCAATCAGCCCCAGCATTTT. Amino acid sequence: CASSSGGFSNQPQHF.

The V call is TRBV12-3 or TRBV12-4, the J call TRBJ1-5; D call uncertain. There are 15 residues in the CDR3. V lost 7 bases to trimming and J lost 3 bases, with 16 bases between them. The CDR3 is CASTLADGSNQPQHF. The CDR3 bases are TGTGCCAGCACCTTGGCGGACGGTTCCAATCAGCCCCAGCATTTT.

V is TRBV10-3 and J is TRBJ1-1; 12 nucleotides align to TRBD1. The CDR3 covers 18 residues. V lost 6 bases to trimming and J lost 0 bases; unmatched junction nucleotides: 11. Per the germline V gene, CDR1 is ENHRY and CDR2 is SYGVKD. CDR3 protein: CAIRPGQGASMLNTEAFF. The CDR3 DNA reads as TGTGCCATCAGGCCGGGACAGGGGGCTTCGATGTTGAACACTGAAGCTTTCTTT.

The CDR3 nucleotides read TGTGCCACCAGTGATTTATTCGGGGGACTAGGGGCTCGCAATGAGCAGTTCTTC. It specifies CATSDLFGGLGARNEQFF. The rearrangement links TRBV24-1 to TRBJ2-1; 8 nucleotides line up with TRBD2. The CDR3 extends over 18 amino acids. Germline CDR1 is KGHDR and CDR2 is SFDVKD. Trimming removed 1 base from V and 6 bases from J; junction bases left unmatched: 13.

The chain recombines TRBV2 with TRBJ2-7; D might be TRBD2 (6 bases). The CDR3 covers 13 residues. Trimming removed 6 bases from V and 2 bases from J, with 11 bases in between. CDR1 SNHLY and CDR2 FYNNEI come from the germline V gene. This CDR3 reads CASRVGRTYEQYV. CDR3 nucleotide sequence: TGTGCCAGCAGAGTGGGGAGGACCTACGAGCAGTACGTC.

This clonotype was seen many times. V usage is TRBV5-1 and J usage is TRBJ2-5; 8 bases line up with TRBD2. The CDR3 spans 12 residues. CDR1 and CDR2 (germline): SGHRS, YFSETQ. After removal of 4 bases from V and 9 bases from J, the junction contained 5 bases not matched to a gene. DNA of the CDR3: TGCGCCAGCAGCCAGGGACTAGAAGCCCAGTACTTC. It encodes CASSQGLEAQYF. Based on the CDR3 plus reference TRBV5-1 and TRBJ2-5, the full variable domain is KAGVTQTPRYLIKTRGQQVTLSCSPISGHRSVSWYQQTPGQGLQFLFEYFSETQRNKGNFPGRFSGRQFSNSRSEMNVSTLELGDSALYLCASSQGLEAQYFGPGTRLLVL.

There are a few counts of this clonotype. This chain joins TRBV12-3 or TRBV12-4 and TRBJ1-2; D may be TRBD1 (6 bases). This CDR3 is built from 15 residues. Trimming took off 5 bases at V and 6 bases at J, with 19 bases between the two ends. In nucleotides, the CDR3 is TGTGCCAGCAGTCCGCGGAGGGGGGGGGCGGATGGCTACACCTTC. Protein sequence: CASSPRRGGADGYTF.

This clonotype showed up just a few times. The chain links TRBV20-1 to TRBJ2-1; 7 bases are a match to TRBD1. This CDR3 has 14 amino acids. V dropped 2 bases and J dropped 8; count of bases not matched to a gene: 9. CDR1 is DFQATT and CDR2 is SNEGSKA in the germline V gene (reference sequence). The CDR3 region has the DNA TGCAGTGCTAGACCTAATGACAGGGTCGATGAGCAGTTCTTC. Translating gives CSARPNDRVDEQFF.

The chain carries TRBV10-2 and TRBJ1-4; tentative D call: TRBD1 (6 bases). V lost 6 bases and J 6 bases, leaving 11 bases between the germline ends. CDR3 length: 13 amino acids. Germline assignment: CDR1 WSHSY and CDR2 SAAADI. CDR3 sequence: CASRDRRDEKLFF. The CDR3 nucleotides read TGCGCCAGCAGGGACAGAAGAGATGAAAAACTGTTTTTT.

The chain recombines TRBV20-1 with TRBJ2-1; 8 bases are shared with TRBD2. From germline, CDR1 is DFQATT and CDR2 SNEGSKA (reference sequence). V lost 3 bases to trimming and J lost 7 bases; unmatched junction nucleotides: 5. This CDR3 has 13 residues. CDR3 in DNA: TGCAGTGCTAGGGTTAGCGGGACGAATGAGCAGTTCTTC. As protein: CSARVSGTNEQFF.

This rearrangement joins TRBV20-1 to TRBJ2-5; D is possibly TRBD2 (5 bases). There are 14 residues in the CDR3. CDR1 and CDR2 from the germline V gene are DFQATT and SNEGSKA (reference sequence). V dropped 6 bases and J dropped 2 bases, with 16 bases sitting between them. CDR3 loop: CSAHQMGRQETQYF. In nucleotides, the CDR3 is TGCAGTGCCCATCAGATGGGGAGACAAGAGACCCAGTACTTC.

This chain uses TRBV11-3 with TRBJ1-3; TRBD1 is a possible D gene (5 bases). The CDR3 runs 17 residues. V lost 5 bases, J lost 2 bases, and 19 bases lay in between. Germline assignment: CDR1 SGHNT and CDR2 YENEEA. In DNA form, the CDR3 reads TGTGCCAGCAGCCTCTCCGCGGGTCGAGGGGCTGGAAACACCATATATTTT. Protein sequence: CASSLSAGRGAGNTIYF.

The chain combines TRBV19 with TRBJ1-1, with TRBD1 as a possible D gene (6 bases). V lost 9 bases, J lost 5 bases, and 13 bases lay in between. This CDR3 has 12 residues. Per the germline V gene, CDR1 is LNHDA and CDR2 is SQIVND (reference sequence). This chain's CDR3 is CASLQGGTEAFF. The CDR3 coding sequence is TGTGCCAGCTTACAGGGAGGGACTGAAGCTTTCTTT.

This clonotype was seen a handful of times. The chain is built from TRBV11-2 and TRBJ2-2; D might be TRBD2 (7 bases). The germline gives CDR1 SGHAT, CDR2 FQNNGV. Trimming took 0 bases from V and 5 from J, leaving 16 bases between them. The length of the CDR3 is 17 residues. In nucleotides, the CDR3 is TGTGCCAGCAGCTTAGAGGGGGGGCCCGGGAGGACCGGGGAGCTGTTTTTT. It yields the protein CASSLEGGPGRTGELFF.

This clonotype occurred a few times. The V gene is TRBV24-1, the J gene TRBJ1-2, with D possibly being TRBD1 (6 bases). This CDR3 has 13 residues. Germline-derived CDR1 and CDR2 are KGHDR and SFDVKD. Trimming took 7 bases from V and 7 from J, leaving 15 bases between them. The CDR3 sequence is CATSGDRSGGYTF. DNA for the CDR3: TGTGCCACCAGCGGTGACAGGTCGGGTGGCTACACCTTC.

This clonotype was detected only a few times. The chain couples TRBV28 to TRBJ2-1, with 8 bases that match TRBD1. Germline V lookup: CDR1 MDHEN, CDR2 SYDVKM. The CDR3 is 17 residues long. Trimming cost V 6 bases and J 7 bases; bases outside gene matches: 17. DNA of the CDR3: TGTGCCAGCAGCCCGACGCCTTGGACAGGGCGGACGAATGAGCAGTTCTTC. It codes for CASSPTPWTGRTNEQFF.

Only a few counts were recorded for this clonotype. The chain joins TRBV2 to TRBJ2-5; tentatively, D is TRBD2 (6 bases). Trimming removed 6 bases from V and 7 bases from J, with 15 bases in between. This CDR3 is 13 amino acids long. Per the germline V gene, CDR1 is SNHLY and CDR2 is FYNNEI. CDR3 sequence reads: CASRTGSGRTQYF. CDR3 sequence (DNA): TGTGCCAGCAGAACTGGGTCCGGGAGGACCCAGTACTTC.

This clonotype showed up just a few times. The chain recombines TRBV29-1 with TRBJ2-5; 7 nucleotides line up with TRBD1. CDR3 length equals 12 residues. Germline CDR1 reads SQVTM; CDR2 reads ANQGSEA. V lost 7 bases and J lost 1; bases outside the gene matches: 3. The CDR3 reads CSAGDSQETQYF. The CDR3, as DNA: TGCAGCGCCGGGGACAGCCAAGAGACCCAGTACTTC.